A selection of T cell receptor beta chains follows, all from one sample in a study of T-cell memory formation after mild COVID-19. TCRdb analysed the 5' RACE reads with MiXCR anew, one entry per CDR3 protein. The sample includes roughly 620,000 distinct CDR3 sequences, over 15% of them seen just once. The sequencing sample was made of PBMCs or a T cell subset sorted from them (not recorded which). All receptors derive from an adult woman who had mild COVID-19 (a few samples of this study predate the infection). Cell type and time point are not known. Each CDR3 is given with its conserved first and last residue. The order of the fields is clone size, J gene, V gene, D gene, CDR3 DNA, CDR3 protein. The D gene is left open where the match is weak. Not every row has a clone size; where given, it reads once, few, many or a size class.

size: NA
J: TRBJ2-3
V: TRBV20-1
D: TRBD2
DNA: TGCAGTGCTAGAGGTGCTAGCGGGTCATACCTCAATACGCAGTATTTT
CDR3: CSARGASGSYLNTQYF

size: NA
J: TRBJ2-5
V: TRBV11-2
D: TRBD1
DNA: TGTGCCAGCAGCCTACAGACAGGGGAGGAGACCCAGTACTTC
CDR3: CASSLQTGEETQYF

size: many
J: TRBJ1-6
V: TRBV12-3/TRBV12-4
D: NA
DNA: TGTGCCAGCAGTCGGACGGCCTCCTATAATTCACCCCTCCACTTT
CDR3: CASSRTASYNSPLHF

size: many
J: TRBJ2-4
V: TRBV24-1
D: NA
DNA: TGTGCCACCAGTGGTGCCCCGAAAGCGGGTGTTAAAAACATTCAGTACTTC
CDR3: CATSGAPKAGVKNIQYF

size: NA
J: TRBJ1-1
V: TRBV5-6
D: TRBD1
DNA: TGTGCCAGCAGCCGGGACAGGGGGAGTACTGAAGCTTTCTTT
CDR3: CASSRDRGSTEAFF

size: many
J: TRBJ1-1
V: TRBV14
D: NA
DNA: TGTGCCAGCAGCCAAGAACGTCTACAGGGGAACACTGAAGCTTTCTTT
CDR3: CASSQERLQGNTEAFF

size: few
J: TRBJ1-2
V: TRBV10-3
D: NA
DNA: TGTGCCATCAGCGATATCGATCCGGGACCCCGAAGAGGGGGCTACACCTTC
CDR3: CAISDIDPGPRRGGYTF

size: NA
J: TRBJ2-1
V: TRBV4-1
D: TRBD2
DNA: TGCGCCAGGGTCAGGACTAGCGGGGAGGTGGGGGATGAGCAGTTCTTC
CDR3: CARVRTSGEVGDEQFF

size: few
J: TRBJ2-3
V: TRBV7-9
D: TRBD2
DNA: TGTGCCAGCAGCTTAGGGGCGGGAGGCCGCACAGATACGCAGTATTTT
CDR3: CASSLGAGGRTDTQYF

size: NA
J: TRBJ2-1
V: TRBV7-9
D: NA
DNA: TGTGCCAGCAGCTTAAGCCAGAATATCTACAATGAGCAGTTCTTC
CDR3: CASSLSQNIYNEQFF